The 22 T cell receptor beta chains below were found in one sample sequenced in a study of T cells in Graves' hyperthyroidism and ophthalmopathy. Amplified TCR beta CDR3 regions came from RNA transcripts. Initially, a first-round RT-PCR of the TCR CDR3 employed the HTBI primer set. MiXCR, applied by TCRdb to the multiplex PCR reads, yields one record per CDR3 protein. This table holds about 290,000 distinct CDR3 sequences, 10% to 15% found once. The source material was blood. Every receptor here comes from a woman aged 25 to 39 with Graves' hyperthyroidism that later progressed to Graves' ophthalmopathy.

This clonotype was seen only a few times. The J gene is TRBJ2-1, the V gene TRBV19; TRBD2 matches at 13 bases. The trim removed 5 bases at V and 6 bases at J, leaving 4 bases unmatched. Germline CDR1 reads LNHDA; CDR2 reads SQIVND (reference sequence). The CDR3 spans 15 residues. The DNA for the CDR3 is TGTGCCAGTAGTCGGACTAGCGGGAGCTCCAATGAGCAGTTCTTC. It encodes CASSRTSGSSNEQFF.

CDR3 region: CAWGRAGVNQPQHF. As DNA, the CDR3 is TGTGCCTGGGGCAGGGCAGGGGTGAATCAGCCCCAGCATTTT. The chain couples TRBV30 to TRBJ1-5; maybe TRBD1 (6 bases). Per the germline V gene, CDR1 is GTSNPN and CDR2 is SVGIG (reference sequence). V was cut by 5 bases and J by 4 bases, with 15 bases left in between. The CDR3 sequence is 14 residues long.

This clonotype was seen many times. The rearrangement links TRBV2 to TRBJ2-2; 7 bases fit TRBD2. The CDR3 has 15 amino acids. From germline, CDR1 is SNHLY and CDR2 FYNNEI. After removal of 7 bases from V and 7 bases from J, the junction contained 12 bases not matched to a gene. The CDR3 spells CASKPGGSSVGELFF. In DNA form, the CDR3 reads TGTGCCAGCAAACCTGGCGGGAGTTCTGTCGGGGAGCTGTTTTTT.

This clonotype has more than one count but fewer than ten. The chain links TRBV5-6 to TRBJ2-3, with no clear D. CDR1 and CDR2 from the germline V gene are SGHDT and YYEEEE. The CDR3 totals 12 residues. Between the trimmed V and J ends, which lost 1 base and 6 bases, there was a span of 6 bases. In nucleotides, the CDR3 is TGTGCCAGCAGCTTGTCTGAGGATACGCAGTATTTT. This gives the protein CASSLSEDTQYF.

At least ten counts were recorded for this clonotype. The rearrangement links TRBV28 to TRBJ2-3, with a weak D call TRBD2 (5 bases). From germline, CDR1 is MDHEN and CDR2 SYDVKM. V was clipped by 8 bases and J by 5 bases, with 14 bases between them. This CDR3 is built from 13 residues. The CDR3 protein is CASATTAVDTQYF. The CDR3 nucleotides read TGTGCCAGCGCAACCACAGCGGTAGATACGCAGTATTTT.

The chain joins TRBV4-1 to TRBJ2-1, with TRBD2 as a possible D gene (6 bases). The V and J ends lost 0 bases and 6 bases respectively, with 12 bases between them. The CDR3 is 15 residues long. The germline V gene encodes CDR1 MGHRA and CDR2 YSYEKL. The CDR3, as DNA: TGCGCCAGCAGCCAAGAGCCGGGAGTCAGCAATGAGCAGTTCTTC. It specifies CASSQEPGVSNEQFF.

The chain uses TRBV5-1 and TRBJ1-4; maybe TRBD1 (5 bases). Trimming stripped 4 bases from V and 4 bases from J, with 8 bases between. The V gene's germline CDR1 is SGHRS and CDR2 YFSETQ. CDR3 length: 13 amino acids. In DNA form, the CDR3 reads TGCGCCAGCAGCGCGGGGCTTAATGAAAAACTGTTTTTT. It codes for CASSAGLNEKLFF.

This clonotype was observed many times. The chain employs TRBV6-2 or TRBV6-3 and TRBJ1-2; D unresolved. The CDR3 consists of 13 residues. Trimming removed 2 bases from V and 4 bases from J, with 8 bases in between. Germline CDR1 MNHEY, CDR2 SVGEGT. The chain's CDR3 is CASSYIQLYGYTF. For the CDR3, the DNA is TGTGCCAGCAGTTACATACAGCTCTATGGCTACACCTTC.

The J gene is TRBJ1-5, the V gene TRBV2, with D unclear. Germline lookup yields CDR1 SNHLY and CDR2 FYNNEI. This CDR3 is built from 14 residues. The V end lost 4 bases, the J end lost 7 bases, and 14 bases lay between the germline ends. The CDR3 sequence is CASSAGKEGQPQHF. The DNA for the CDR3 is TGTGCCAGCAGTGCCGGGAAAGAAGGCCAGCCCCAGCATTTT.

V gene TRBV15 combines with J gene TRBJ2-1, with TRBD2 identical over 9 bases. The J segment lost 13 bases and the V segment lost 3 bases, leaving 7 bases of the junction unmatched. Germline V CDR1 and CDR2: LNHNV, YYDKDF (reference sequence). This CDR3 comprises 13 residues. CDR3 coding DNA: TGTGCCACCAGCAGGATAGCGGGAGAACAACAGTTCTTC. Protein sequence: CATSRIAGEQQFF.

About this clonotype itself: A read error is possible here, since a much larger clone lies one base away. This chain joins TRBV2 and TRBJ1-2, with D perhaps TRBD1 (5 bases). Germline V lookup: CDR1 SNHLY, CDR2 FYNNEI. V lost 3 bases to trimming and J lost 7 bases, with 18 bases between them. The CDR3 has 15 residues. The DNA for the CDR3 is TGTGCCAGCAGTGACGTTGTGGGGCCCGTTGGTGGCTACACCTTC. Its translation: CASSDVVGPVGGYTF.

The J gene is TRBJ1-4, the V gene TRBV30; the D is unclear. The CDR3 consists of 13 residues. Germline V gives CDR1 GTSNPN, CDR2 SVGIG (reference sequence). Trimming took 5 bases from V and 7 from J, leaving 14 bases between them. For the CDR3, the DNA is TGTGCCTGGGAATCCTCGGGTTGTGAAAAACTGTTTTTT. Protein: CAWESSGCEKLFF.

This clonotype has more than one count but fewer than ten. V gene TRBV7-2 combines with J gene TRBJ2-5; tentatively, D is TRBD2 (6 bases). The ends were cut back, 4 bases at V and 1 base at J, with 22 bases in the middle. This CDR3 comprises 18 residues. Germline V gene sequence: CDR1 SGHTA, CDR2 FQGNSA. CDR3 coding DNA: TGTGCCAGCAGCTCTTCGGGTTCGGGAGTTGTGGGCCAAGAGACCCAGTACTTC. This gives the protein CASSSSGSGVVGQETQYF.

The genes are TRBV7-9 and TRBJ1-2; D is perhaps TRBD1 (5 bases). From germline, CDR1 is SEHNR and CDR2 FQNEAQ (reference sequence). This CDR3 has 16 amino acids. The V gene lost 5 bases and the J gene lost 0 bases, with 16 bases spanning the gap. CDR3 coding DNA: TGTGCCAGCAGCCTAGGACGGGACGAAGCTAACTATGGCTACACCTTC. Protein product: CASSLGRDEANYGYTF.

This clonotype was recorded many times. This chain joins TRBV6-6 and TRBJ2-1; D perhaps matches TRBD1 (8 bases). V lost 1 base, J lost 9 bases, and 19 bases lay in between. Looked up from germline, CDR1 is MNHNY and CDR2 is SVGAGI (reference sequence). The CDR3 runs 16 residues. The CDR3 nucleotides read TGTGCCAGCAGTTACTACGGACAGGGAGGGGACGGTGAGCAGTTCTTC. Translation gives CASSYYGQGGDGEQFF.

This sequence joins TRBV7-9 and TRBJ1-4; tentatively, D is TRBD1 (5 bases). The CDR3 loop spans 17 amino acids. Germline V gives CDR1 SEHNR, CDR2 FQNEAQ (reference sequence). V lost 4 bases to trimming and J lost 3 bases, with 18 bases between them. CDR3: CASSSPRGGVANEKLFF. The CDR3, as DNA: TGTGCCAGCAGCTCCCCACGGGGGGGGGTCGCTAATGAAAAACTGTTTTTT.

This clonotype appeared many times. As DNA, the CDR3 is TGTGCCAGCAGCCAAAGGCAGAGGGAGACCCAGTACTTC. This codes for CASSQRQRETQYF. V gene TRBV4-2 combines with J gene TRBJ2-5; no clear D gene. The CDR3 is made up of 13 amino acids. V was pared by 2 bases and J by 5 bases, with 9 bases between. Germline V gene lookup returns CDR1 LGHNA and CDR2 YNFKEQ.

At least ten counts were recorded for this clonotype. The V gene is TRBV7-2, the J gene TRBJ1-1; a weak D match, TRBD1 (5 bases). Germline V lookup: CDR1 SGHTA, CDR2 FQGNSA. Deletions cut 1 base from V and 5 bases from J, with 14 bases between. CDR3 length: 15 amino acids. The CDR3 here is CASSLEVGLGTEAFF. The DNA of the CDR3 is TGTGCCAGCAGCTTAGAAGTGGGGCTGGGAACTGAAGCTTTCTTT.

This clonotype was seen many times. CDR3 nucleotides: TGTGCCAGCAGCTCTAGCGGGAGGGCCGACGAGCAGTACTTC. It specifies CASSSSGRADEQYF. The chain combines TRBV7-3 with TRBJ2-7; TRBD2 aligns across 12 bases. J was trimmed by 5 bases and V by 4 bases; bases with no gene match: 3. Germline CDR1 SGHTA, CDR2 FQGTGA. The CDR3 length is 14 residues.

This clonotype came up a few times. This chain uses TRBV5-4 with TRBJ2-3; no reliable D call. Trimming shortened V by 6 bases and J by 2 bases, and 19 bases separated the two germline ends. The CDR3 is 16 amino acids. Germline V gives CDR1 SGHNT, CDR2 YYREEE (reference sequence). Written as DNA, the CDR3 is TGTGCCAGCACCGTGGCAGGCGGCTCTATCACAGATACGCAGTATTTT. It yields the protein CASTVAGGSITDTQYF.

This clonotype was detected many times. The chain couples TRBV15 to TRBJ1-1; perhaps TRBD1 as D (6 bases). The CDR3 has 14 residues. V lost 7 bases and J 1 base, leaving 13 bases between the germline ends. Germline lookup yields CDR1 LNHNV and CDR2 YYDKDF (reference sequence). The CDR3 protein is CATTKGGSNTEAFF. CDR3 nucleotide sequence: TGTGCCACCACCAAGGGGGGGTCGAACACTGAAGCTTTCTTT.

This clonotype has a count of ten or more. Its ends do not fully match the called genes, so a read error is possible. The chain's CDR3 is CASSLAIGKLELDF. As DNA, the CDR3 is TGTGCCAGCAGCTTAGCGATCGGAAAGCTAGAGCTCGACTTC. The gene calls are TRBV7-9 and TRBJ2-5; D gene ambiguous. The CDR3 spans 14 residues. The germline gives CDR1 SEHNR, CDR2 FQNEAQ (reference sequence). The full variable domain, completed using reference TRBV7-9 and TRBJ2-5, is DTGVSQNPRHKITKRGQNVTFRCDPISEHNRLYWYRQTLGQGPEFLTYFQNEAQLEKSRLLSDRFSAERPKGSFSTLEIQRTEQGDSAMYLCASSLAIGKLELDFGPGTRLLVL.